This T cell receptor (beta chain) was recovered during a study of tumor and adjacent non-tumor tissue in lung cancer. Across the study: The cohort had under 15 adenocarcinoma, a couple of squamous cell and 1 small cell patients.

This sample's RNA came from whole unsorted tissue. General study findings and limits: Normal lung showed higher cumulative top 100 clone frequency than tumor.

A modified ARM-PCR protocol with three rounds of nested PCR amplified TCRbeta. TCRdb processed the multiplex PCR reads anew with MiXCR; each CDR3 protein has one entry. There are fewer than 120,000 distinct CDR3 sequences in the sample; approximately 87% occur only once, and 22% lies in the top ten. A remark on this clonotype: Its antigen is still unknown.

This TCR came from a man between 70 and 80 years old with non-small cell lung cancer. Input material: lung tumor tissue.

CDR3 amino acids: CSVVTPGQGSCRYTF. The CDR3 coding sequence is TGCAGCGTAGTTACCCCGGGACAGGGAAGCTGTCGCTACACCTTC. The rearrangement uses TRBV29-1 and TRBJ1-2, with TRBD1 matching 9 bases. There are 15 residues in the CDR3. Germline trimming cut 6 bases from V and 9 bases from J; bases unmatched to any gene: 17. Germline CDR1 SQVTM, CDR2 ANQGSEA. Full variable domain (missing parts from reference TRBV29-1 and TRBJ1-2): SAVISQKPSRDICQRGTSLTIQCQVDSQVTMMFWYRQQPGQSLTLIATANQGSEATYESGFVIDKFPISRPNLTFSTLTVSNMSPEDSSIYLCSVVTPGQGSCRYTFGSGTRLTVV.